Below are 27 T cell receptor beta chains sequenced from a single sample in a study of blood T cell repertoires in COVID-19. Measured with immunoSEQ multiplex PCR; TCRdb has only the in-frame clones, and not every one. The sample holds about 120,000 clones, more than 70% seen once. Sample: peripheral blood. The source of these receptors is a woman in her fifties or sixties with acute or convalescent COVID-19.

Here the CDR3 DNA reads TGTGCCAGCAGTTTACCGAGCTCTGGGGCCAACGTCCTGACTTTC. This codes for CASSLPSSGANVLTF. The genes are TRBV28 and TRBJ2-6, with D unresolved. The length of the CDR3 is 15 residues. Trimming stripped 2 bases from V and 0 bases from J, with 5 bases between. Per the germline V gene, CDR1 is MDHEN and CDR2 is SYDVKM.

The chain combines TRBV9 with TRBJ2-3, with 11 bases matching TRBD2. Per the germline V gene, CDR1 is SGDLS and CDR2 is YYNGEE. The CDR3 is 17 residues long. V gave up 3 bases and J gave up 0 bases; unmatched junction bases: 6. CDR3 bases: TGTGCCAGCAGCGGGGGCCGGACTAGCGGGAGCACAGATACGCAGTATTTT. Translation: CASSGGRTSGSTDTQYF.

This chain uses TRBV2 with TRBJ2-1; 9 positions match TRBD1. The CDR3 runs 11 residues. Germline V gene data show CDR1 as SNHLY and CDR2 as FYNNEI. Trimming cost V 8 bases and J 9 bases; bases outside gene matches: 2. CDR3 DNA sequence: TGTGCCAGCCGGACAGGGGTTGAGCAGTTCTTC. It codes for CASRTGVEQFF.

This clone was counted a single time. The gene calls are TRBV11-2 and TRBJ1-6; D gene uncertain. CDR1 is SGHAT, CDR2 FQNNGV, per germline. The CDR3 contains 14 residues. Deletions cut 8 bases from V and 9 bases from J, with 17 bases between. This CDR3 is CASSHGLEVSPLHF. The CDR3 DNA follows: TGTGCCAGCTCCCACGGTTTGGAGGTTTCACCCCTCCACTTT.

The genes are TRBV5-1 and TRBJ2-7, with TRBD2 as a possible D gene (7 bases). CDR3 length: 15 amino acids. CDR1 is SGHRS, CDR2 YFSETQ, per germline. V dropped 0 bases and J dropped 6 bases, with 16 bases sitting between them. The CDR3 region is CASSLAGSGTFEQYF. CDR3 DNA: TGCGCCAGCAGCTTGGCGGGGAGCGGGACATTCGAGCAGTACTTC.

The chain joins TRBV15 to TRBJ2-5; maybe TRBD1 (5 bases). This CDR3 has 15 amino acids. V lost 0 bases and J lost 5, with 13 bases in between. Germline-derived CDR1 and CDR2 are LNHNV and YYDKDF (reference sequence). The chain's CDR3 is CATSRDRDRRETQYF. The CDR3 DNA is TGTGCCACCAGCAGAGATCGTGACAGACGCGAGACCCAGTACTTC.

V usage is TRBV19 and J usage is TRBJ2-3; 11 nucleotides agree with TRBD2. Trimming took 8 bases from V and 6 from J; bases not matched to a gene: 4. Per germline, CDR1 LNHDA and CDR2 SQIVND (reference sequence). The CDR3 loop spans 13 amino acids. The CDR3 sequence: CASGTSGSDTQYF. DNA of the CDR3: TGTGCCAGTGGGACTAGCGGTTCGGATACGCAGTATTTT.

This clone appeared a single time. The rearrangement joins TRBV5-1 to TRBJ2-7; 10 bases map to TRBD2. The CDR3 extends over 18 amino acids. Per the germline V gene, CDR1 is SGHRS and CDR2 is YFSETQ. The ends lost 0 bases at V and 0 bases at J; junction bases unmatched: 9. In DNA form, the CDR3 reads TGCGCCAGCAGCTTGGGGGGACTAGCGCGATTCTCCTCCTACGAGCAGTACTTC. Its protein product is CASSLGGLARFSSYEQYF.

This clone was found once. The chain joins TRBV19 to TRBJ2-1; 11 bases map to TRBD2. The CDR3 length is 14 residues. The germline V gene encodes CDR1 LNHDA and CDR2 SQIVND (reference sequence). Trimming at V came to 10 bases and at J to 3 bases, leaving 5 bases not matched to a gene. CDR3: CATETSGDYNEQFF. The CDR3 DNA is TGTGCCACAGAGACTAGCGGGGACTACAATGAGCAGTTCTTC.

This rearrangement joins TRBV18 to TRBJ1-2; TRBD1 is a possible D gene (5 bases). Germline V CDR1 and CDR2: KGHSH, LQKENI. The CDR3 runs 13 residues. Trimming stripped 3 bases from V and 3 bases from J, with 8 bases between. CDR3 loop: CASSPPGDYGYTF. The CDR3 nucleotides are TGTGCCAGCTCACCTCCGGGGGACTATGGCTACACCTTC. Full variable domain (missing parts from reference TRBV18 and TRBJ1-2): NAGVMQNPRHLVRRRGQEARLRCSPMKGHSHVYWYRQLPEEGLKFMVYLQKENIIDESGMPKERFSAEFPKEGPSILRIQQVVRGDSAAYFCASSPPGDYGYTFGSGTRLTVV.

The chain has TRBV5-1 and TRBJ2-2, with 10 bases lining up with TRBD2. The CDR3 is made up of 18 amino acids. V was pared by 0 bases and J by 3 bases, with 8 bases of the junction left unmatched. The germline V gene encodes CDR1 SGHRS and CDR2 YFSETQ. CDR3 nucleotides: TGCGCCAGCAGCTTGGGAGCTAGCGGGAGACCAGACACCGGGGAGCTGTTTTTT. Its translation is CASSLGASGRPDTGELFF.

This clone was recorded only once. The chain carries TRBV11-3 and TRBJ2-1; a possible D gene is TRBD1 (5 bases). This CDR3 has 17 residues. Germline V CDR1 and CDR2: SGHNT, YENEEA. Trimming stripped 1 base from V and 7 bases from J, with 20 bases between. DNA of the CDR3: TGTGCCAGCAGCTTAGGTGCAGGGCTAAGGGGTCGTAATGAGCAGTTCTTC. Translating it yields CASSLGAGLRGRNEQFF.

The chain carries TRBV6-4 and TRBJ1-2; D might be TRBD1 (6 bases). The CDR3 spans 17 residues. The V gene's germline CDR1 is MRHNA and CDR2 SNTAGT. The V end was cut by 4 bases, the J end by 5 bases, with 23 bases between. The CDR3 DNA is TGTGCCAGCAGTGCGACAGGAAGCTCTGGAGCAACGTATGGCTACACCTTC. Translated, it gives CASSATGSSGATYGYTF.

This clone showed up just once. The V and J genes are TRBV5-1 and TRBJ2-1, with 13 bases fitting TRBD2. The V segment lost 0 bases and the J segment 2 bases; nucleotides outside the gene matches: 8. CDR3 length equals 19 residues. Germline loops: CDR1 SGHRS, CDR2 YFSETQ. This chain's CDR3 is CASSLGRLAGGTTYNEQFF. The CDR3 nucleotides read TGCGCCAGCAGCTTGGGACGACTAGCGGGAGGTACGACCTACAATGAGCAGTTCTTC.

This clone was seen a few times. This sequence joins TRBV12-3 or TRBV12-4 and TRBJ1-5; no clear D gene. V was clipped by 1 base and J by 4 bases, with 2 bases between them. The length of the CDR3 is 12 residues. CDR3 in amino acids: CASSLVNQPQHF. The CDR3 region has the DNA TGTGCCAGCAGTTTAGTAAATCAGCCCCAGCATTTT.

The V gene is TRBV6-5, the J gene TRBJ2-3, with 15 nucleotides matching TRBD2. The CDR3 spans 15 residues. The V gene's germline CDR1 is MNHEY and CDR2 SVGAGI. Losses at the gene ends were 6 bases for V and 3 bases for J; bases not matched to a gene: 1. CDR3 bases: TGTGCCAGCAGGGGACTAGCGGGAGGAACAGATACGCAGTATTTT. Translating it yields CASRGLAGGTDTQYF.

The chain employs TRBV7-2 and TRBJ2-7, with a possible D match to TRBD2 (6 bases). The CDR3 length is 15 residues. Trimming removed 1 base at V and 3 bases at J, with 13 bases between. Germline lookup yields CDR1 SGHTA and CDR2 FQGNSA. The chain's CDR3 is CASSLGGGSHYEQYF. DNA for the CDR3: TGTGCCAGCAGCTTAGGAGGAGGGAGCCACTACGAGCAGTACTTC. The variable domain in full, completed from reference TRBV7-2 and TRBJ2-7, reads GAGVSQSPSNKVTEKGKDVELRCDPISGHTALYWYRQSLGQGLEFLIYFQGNSAPDKSGLPSDRFSAERTGGSVSTLTIQRTQQEDSAVYLCASSLGGGSHYEQYFGPGTRLTVT.

This chain connects TRBV3-1 (or the pseudogene TRBV3-2) to TRBJ1-1; no clear D. Germline V gene data show CDR1 as LGHDT and CDR2 as YNNKEL (reference sequence). The CDR3 is made up of 12 amino acids. The germline V and J ends were trimmed by 0 bases and 7 bases, with 6 bases remaining between them. The CDR3 DNA reads TGTGCCAGCAGCCAAGATTCATTTGAAGCTTTCTTT. Translated, it gives CASSQDSFEAFF.

The chain is built from TRBV5-1 and TRBJ1-1; weak D call: TRBD1 (5 bases). Deletions cut 0 bases from V and 4 bases from J, with 10 bases between. The CDR3 has 14 amino acids. Germline V lookup: CDR1 SGHRS, CDR2 YFSETQ. DNA for the CDR3: TGCGCCAGCAGCTTGGTTGGGGGAGGCACTGAAGCTTTCTTT. This sequence encodes CASSLVGGGTEAFF. The variable domain in full, with the rest retrieved from reference TRBV5-1 and TRBJ1-1, is KAGVTQTPRYLIKTRGQQVTLSCSPISGHRSVSWYQQTPGQGLQFLFEYFSETQRNKGNFPGRFSGRQFSNSRSEMNVSTLELGDSALYLCASSLVGGGTEAFFGQGTRLTVV.

A single count supports this clone. The gene calls are TRBV7-2 and TRBJ2-5; TRBD1 aligns across 7 bases. This CDR3 has 14 amino acids. The J segment lost 4 bases and the V segment lost 1 base, leaving 3 bases of the junction unmatched. CDR1 and CDR2 from the germline V gene are SGHTA and FQGNSA. CDR3 amino acids: CASSLVGGGETQYF. CDR3 DNA: TGTGCCAGCAGCTTAGTAGGGGGCGGAGAGACCCAGTACTTC.

V gene TRBV19 combines with J gene TRBJ2-3, with 8 bases lining up with TRBD2. V shed 5 bases, J shed 5 bases, and the junction held 6 bases outside the gene matches. CDR1 is LNHDA, CDR2 SQIVND, per germline (reference sequence). This CDR3 is 14 amino acids long. The CDR3 nucleotides are TGTGCCAGTAGTTATGGACTAGCCGGAGATACGCAGTATTTT. Protein product: CASSYGLAGDTQYF.

The CDR3, as DNA: TGTGCCAGCAGTTTCTCCACAGGAAAGAACACTGAAGCTTTCTTT. It translates to CASSFSTGKNTEAFF. The chain combines TRBV6-5 with TRBJ1-1; tentative D call: TRBD1 (5 bases). The CDR3 runs 15 residues. Germline V gene lookup returns CDR1 MNHEY and CDR2 SVGAGI. V was clipped by 4 bases and J by 1 base, with 13 bases between them.

The chain has TRBV10-3 and TRBJ2-1; 10 nucleotides line up with TRBD1. Per the germline V gene, CDR1 is ENHRY and CDR2 is SYGVKD. Trimming cost V 2 bases and J 3 bases; bases outside gene matches: 1. The CDR3 sequence is 15 residues long. CDR3 in DNA: TGTGCCATCAGTGAGGGGACAGGGGACTACAATGAGCAGTTCTTC. This sequence encodes CAISEGTGDYNEQFF.

This clone was detected a few times. The chain links TRBV23-1 to TRBJ2-1; 7 nucleotides line up with TRBD1. TRBV23-1 is an ORF; its function is uncertain. The CDR3 spans 14 residues. V was clipped by 4 bases and J by 4 bases; unmatched bases: 4. Here the CDR3 DNA reads TGCGCCAGCAGTCCGAGGGGGCGATACAATGAGCAGTTCTTC. Encoded protein: CASSPRGRYNEQFF.

This chain connects TRBV28 to TRBJ2-7, with D hard to call. The CDR3 has 12 residues. The V gene lost 6 bases and the J gene lost 0 bases, with 6 bases spanning the gap. Per the germline V gene, CDR1 is MDHEN and CDR2 is SYDVKM. CDR3 residues: CASRPSSYEQYF. CDR3 bases: TGTGCCAGCAGACCTAGCTCCTACGAGCAGTACTTC.

Only one count was recorded for this clone. The chain uses TRBV24-1 and TRBJ1-5, with 7 bases matching TRBD1. This CDR3 region has 13 residues. V was clipped by 9 bases and J by 6 bases; unmatched bases: 7. CDR1 is KGHDR and CDR2 is SFDVKD in the germline V gene. The CDR3 loop reads CATSQGPAQPQHF. The CDR3 nucleotides read TGTGCCACCTCACAGGGGCCGGCTCAGCCCCAGCATTTT.

The V call is TRBV12-3 or TRBV12-4, the J call TRBJ1-1; no firm D call. This CDR3 has 12 amino acids. V lost 2 bases and J 1 base, leaving 2 bases between the germline ends. CDR3 sequence: CASSLQNTEAFF. The CDR3, as DNA: TGTGCCAGCAGTTTACAGAACACTGAAGCTTTCTTT.